This T cell receptor (beta chain) derives from a study of T-cell reconstitution after alpha-beta-depleted transplantation in children. Whole-study results and caveats: Roughly two months post-transplant, alpha-beta T cells reportedly originated from several hundred graft clones that had expanded. After transplant, high TCRbeta diversity at day 60 in some patients arose from surviving recipient T cells and thymic progenitors. T-cell counts and diversity were attributed mostly to newly produced T cells one year after transplant.

Preparation of the TCRbeta library was carried out with unique molecular identifiers. TCRdb redid the calling of the PCR reads with MiXCR, one entry per CDR3 protein. Here the sample spans about 78,000 distinct CDR3 sequences, 11% to 15% being singletons. Germline-derived CDR1 and CDR2 are DFQATT and SNEGSKA (reference sequence). This CDR3 is 12 amino acids long. The V end was cut by 6 bases, the J end by 1 base, with 7 bases between. In this sample, this clonotype turned up many times. Its specificity is not known. The material was PBMCs, mostly from graft donor cells, obtained 180 days after TCRalphabeta/CD19-depleted stem cell transplant. This TCR came from a male patient between 2 and 9 years old who had a stem cell transplant for acute lymphoblastic leukemia, so the T cells may come from the graft donor. The chain employs TRBV20-1 and TRBJ2-4, with a weak D call TRBD2 (5 bases). CDR3 nucleotide sequence: TGCAGTGCCCGAGGGGCCAAAAACATTCAGTACTTC. Its protein product is CSARGAKNIQYF.